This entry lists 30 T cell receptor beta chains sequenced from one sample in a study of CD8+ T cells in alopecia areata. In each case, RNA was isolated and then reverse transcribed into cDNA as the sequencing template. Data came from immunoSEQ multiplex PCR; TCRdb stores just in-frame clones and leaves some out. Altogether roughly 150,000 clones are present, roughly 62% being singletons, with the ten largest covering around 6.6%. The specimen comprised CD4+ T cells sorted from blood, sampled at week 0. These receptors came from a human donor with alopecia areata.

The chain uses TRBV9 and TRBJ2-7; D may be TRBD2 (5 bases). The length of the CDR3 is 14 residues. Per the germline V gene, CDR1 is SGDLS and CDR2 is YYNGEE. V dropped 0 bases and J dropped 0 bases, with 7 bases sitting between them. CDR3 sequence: CASSVVGSSYEQYF. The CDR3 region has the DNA TGTGCCAGCAGCGTAGTGGGGAGCTCCTACGAGCAGTACTTC.

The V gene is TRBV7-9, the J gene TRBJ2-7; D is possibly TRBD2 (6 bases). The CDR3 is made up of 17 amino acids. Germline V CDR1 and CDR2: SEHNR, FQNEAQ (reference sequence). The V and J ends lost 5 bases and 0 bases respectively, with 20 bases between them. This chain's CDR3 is CASSLQSGVWGSYEQYF. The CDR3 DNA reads TGTGCCAGCAGCCTCCAATCGGGGGTTTGGGGCTCCTACGAGCAGTACTTC.

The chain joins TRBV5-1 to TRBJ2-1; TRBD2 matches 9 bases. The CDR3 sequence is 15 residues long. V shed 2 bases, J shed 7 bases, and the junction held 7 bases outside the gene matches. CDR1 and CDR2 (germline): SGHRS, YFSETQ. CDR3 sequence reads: CASSLPGLAPNEQFF. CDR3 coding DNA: TGCGCCAGCAGCTTACCCGGACTAGCGCCTAATGAGCAGTTCTTC. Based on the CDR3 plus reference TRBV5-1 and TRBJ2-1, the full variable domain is KAGVTQTPRYLIKTRGQQVTLSCSPISGHRSVSWYQQTPGQGLQFLFEYFSETQRNKGNFPGRFSGRQFSNSRSEMNVSTLELGDSALYLCASSLPGLAPNEQFFGPGTRLTVL.

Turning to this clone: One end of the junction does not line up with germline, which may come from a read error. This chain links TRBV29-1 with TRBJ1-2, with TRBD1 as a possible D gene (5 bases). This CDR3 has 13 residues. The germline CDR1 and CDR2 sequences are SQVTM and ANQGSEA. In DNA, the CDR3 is TGCAGCGTTACGTTGGGGCGGGACGGTCCGTATGCCTTC. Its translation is CSVTLGRDGPYAF.

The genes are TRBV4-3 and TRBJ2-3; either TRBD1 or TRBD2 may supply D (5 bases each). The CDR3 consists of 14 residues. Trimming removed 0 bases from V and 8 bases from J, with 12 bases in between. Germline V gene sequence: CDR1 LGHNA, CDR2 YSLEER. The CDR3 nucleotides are TGCGCCAGCAGCCAAGAGCTTACTAGGGGTACGCAGTATTTT. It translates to CASSQELTRGTQYF.

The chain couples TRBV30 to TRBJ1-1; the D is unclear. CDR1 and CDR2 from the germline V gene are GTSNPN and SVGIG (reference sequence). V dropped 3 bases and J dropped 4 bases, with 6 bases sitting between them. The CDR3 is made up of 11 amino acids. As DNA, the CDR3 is TGTGCCTGGAGGGGTGGCACTGAAGCTTTCTTT. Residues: CAWRGGTEAFF.

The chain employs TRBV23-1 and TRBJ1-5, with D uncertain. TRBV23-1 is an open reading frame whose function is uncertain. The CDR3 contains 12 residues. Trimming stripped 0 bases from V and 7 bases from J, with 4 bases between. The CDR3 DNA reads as TGCGCCAGCAGTCAATCGGCCCAGCCCCAGCATTTT. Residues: CASSQSAQPQHF.

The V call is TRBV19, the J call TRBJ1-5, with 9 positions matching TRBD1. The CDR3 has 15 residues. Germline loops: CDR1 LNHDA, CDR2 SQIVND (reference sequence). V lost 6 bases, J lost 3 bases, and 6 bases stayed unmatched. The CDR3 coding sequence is TGTGCCAGTAGGAGACAGGGGGAATACAATCAGCCCCAGCATTTT. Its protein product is CASRRQGEYNQPQHF.

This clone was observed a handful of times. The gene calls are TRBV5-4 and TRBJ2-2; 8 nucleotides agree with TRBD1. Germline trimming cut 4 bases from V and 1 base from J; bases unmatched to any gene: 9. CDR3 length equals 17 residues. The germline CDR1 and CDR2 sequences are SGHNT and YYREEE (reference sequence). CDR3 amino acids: CASSPTIQGVNTGELFF. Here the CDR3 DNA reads TGTGCCAGCAGCCCCACCATACAGGGGGTGAACACCGGGGAGCTGTTTTTT. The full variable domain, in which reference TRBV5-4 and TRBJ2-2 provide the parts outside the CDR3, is ETGVTQSPTHLIKTRGQQVTLRCSSQSGHNTVSWYQQALGQGPQFIFQYYREEENGRGNFPPRFSGLQFPNYSSELNVNALELDDSALYLCASSPTIQGVNTGELFFGEGSRLTVL.

CDR3 DNA: TGTGCCAGCAGTTATCAAATCGACAGGGCAGGGACTGAAGCTTTCTTT. It specifies CASSYQIDRAGTEAFF. The rearrangement joins TRBV6-5 to TRBJ1-1; 7 bases agree with TRBD1. The CDR3 is made up of 16 amino acids. The V gene end was trimmed by 3 bases and the J gene end by 5 bases; junction bases not matched to a gene: 12. The germline CDR1 and CDR2 sequences are MNHEY and SVGAGI.

The CDR3 DNA is TGTGCCACCAGCAGAGATTTTCTAGCCAAAAACATTCAGTACTTC. It encodes CATSRDFLAKNIQYF. The chain couples TRBV15 to TRBJ2-4; D remains ambiguous. This CDR3 is 15 amino acids long. V was shortened by 0 bases and J by 0 bases, with 6 bases between the two germline ends. Germline V gives CDR1 LNHNV, CDR2 YYDKDF (reference sequence).

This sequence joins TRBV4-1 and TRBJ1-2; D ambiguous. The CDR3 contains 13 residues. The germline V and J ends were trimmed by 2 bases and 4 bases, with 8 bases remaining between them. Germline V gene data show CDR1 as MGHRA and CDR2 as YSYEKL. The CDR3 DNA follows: TGCGCCAGCAGCCAACCAGGAATCTATGGCTACACCTTC. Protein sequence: CASSQPGIYGYTF.

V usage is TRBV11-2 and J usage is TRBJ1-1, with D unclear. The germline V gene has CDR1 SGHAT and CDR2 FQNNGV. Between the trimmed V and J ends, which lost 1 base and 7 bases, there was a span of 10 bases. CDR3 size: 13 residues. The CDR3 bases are TGTGCCAGCAGCTTAGTCGGACTTAATGAAGCTTTCTTT. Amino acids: CASSLVGLNEAFF.

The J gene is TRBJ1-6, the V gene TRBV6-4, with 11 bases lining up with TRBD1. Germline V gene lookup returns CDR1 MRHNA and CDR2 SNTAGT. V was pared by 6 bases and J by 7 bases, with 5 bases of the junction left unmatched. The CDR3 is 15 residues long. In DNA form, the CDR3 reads TGTGCCAGCAGAGCCGGGACAGGGGGGAATTCACCCCTCCACTTT. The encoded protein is CASRAGTGGNSPLHF.

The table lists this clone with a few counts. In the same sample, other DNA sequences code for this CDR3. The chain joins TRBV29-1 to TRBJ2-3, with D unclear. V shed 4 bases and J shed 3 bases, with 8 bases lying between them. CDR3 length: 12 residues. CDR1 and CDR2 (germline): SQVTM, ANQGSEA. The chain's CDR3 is CSVVALTDTQYF. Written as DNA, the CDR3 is TGCAGCGTTGTGGCCCTGACAGATACGCAGTATTTT.

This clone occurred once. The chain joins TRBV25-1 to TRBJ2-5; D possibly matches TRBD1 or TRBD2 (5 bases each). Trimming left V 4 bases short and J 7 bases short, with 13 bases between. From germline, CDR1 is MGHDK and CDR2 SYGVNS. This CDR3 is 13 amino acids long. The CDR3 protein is CASSVTDRGTQYF. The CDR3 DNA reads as TGTGCCAGCAGTGTGACAGATCGGGGGACCCAGTACTTC.

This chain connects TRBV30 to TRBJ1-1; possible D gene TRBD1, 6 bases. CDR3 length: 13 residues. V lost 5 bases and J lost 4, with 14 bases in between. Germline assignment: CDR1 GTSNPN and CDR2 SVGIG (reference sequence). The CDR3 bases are TGTGCCTGGGTATGGGGGCGAGTCACTGAAGCTTTCTTT. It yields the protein CAWVWGRVTEAFF.

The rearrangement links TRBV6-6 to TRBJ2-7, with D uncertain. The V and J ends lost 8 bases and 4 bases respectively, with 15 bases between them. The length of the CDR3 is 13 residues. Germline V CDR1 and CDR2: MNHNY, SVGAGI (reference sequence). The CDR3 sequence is CASGIRGGYEQYF. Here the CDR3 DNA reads TGTGCCAGCGGCATCCGCGGCGGATACGAGCAGTACTTC.

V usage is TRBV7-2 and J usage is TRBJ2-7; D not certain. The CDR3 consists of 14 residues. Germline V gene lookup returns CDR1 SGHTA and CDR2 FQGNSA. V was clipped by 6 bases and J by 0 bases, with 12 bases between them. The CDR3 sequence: CASRPFGRSYEQYF. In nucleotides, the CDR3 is TGTGCCAGCAGGCCGTTCGGCCGCTCCTACGAGCAGTACTTC. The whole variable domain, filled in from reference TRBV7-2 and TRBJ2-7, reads GAGVSQSPSNKVTEKGKDVELRCDPISGHTALYWYRQSLGQGLEFLIYFQGNSAPDKSGLPSDRFSAERTGGSVSTLTIQRTQQEDSAVYLCASRPFGRSYEQYFGPGTRLTVT.

DNA of the CDR3: TGCGCCAGCAGTCAAGAGGGTCTGTTGCCTGAAGCTTTCTTT. It encodes CASSQEGLLPEAFF. J is TRBJ1-1 and V is TRBV23-1; D not resolved. TRBV23-1 is an open reading frame whose function is uncertain. V lost 2 bases, J lost 6 bases, and 13 bases lay in between. The CDR3 covers 14 residues.

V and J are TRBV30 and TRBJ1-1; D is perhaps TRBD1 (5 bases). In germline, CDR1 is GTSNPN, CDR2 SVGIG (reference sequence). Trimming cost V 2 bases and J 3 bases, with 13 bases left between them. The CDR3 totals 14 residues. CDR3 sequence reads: CAWSPHGGYTEAFF. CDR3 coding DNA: TGTGCCTGGAGTCCCCACGGGGGGTACACTGAAGCTTTCTTT.

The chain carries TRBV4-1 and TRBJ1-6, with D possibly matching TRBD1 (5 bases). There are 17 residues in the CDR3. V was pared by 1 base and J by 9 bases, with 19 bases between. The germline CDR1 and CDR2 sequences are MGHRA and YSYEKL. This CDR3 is CASSQASRARDGSPLHF. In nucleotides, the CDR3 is TGCGCCAGCAGCCAAGCCTCAAGGGCCCGGGACGGTTCACCCCTCCACTTT.

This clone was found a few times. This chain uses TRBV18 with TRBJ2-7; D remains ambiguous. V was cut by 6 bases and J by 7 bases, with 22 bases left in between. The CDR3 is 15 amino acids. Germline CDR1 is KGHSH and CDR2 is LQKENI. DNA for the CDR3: TGTGCCAGCTCCCGGTCGGGCAGCCCTTTCGAAGAGCAGTACTTC. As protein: CASSRSGSPFEEQYF.

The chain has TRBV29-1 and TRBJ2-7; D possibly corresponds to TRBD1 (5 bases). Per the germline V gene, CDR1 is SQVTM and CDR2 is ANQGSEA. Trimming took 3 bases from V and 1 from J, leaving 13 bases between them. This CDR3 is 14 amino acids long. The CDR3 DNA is TGCAGCGTTGATAAGGGCGCAGGGTCCTACGAGCAGTACTTC. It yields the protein CSVDKGAGSYEQYF.

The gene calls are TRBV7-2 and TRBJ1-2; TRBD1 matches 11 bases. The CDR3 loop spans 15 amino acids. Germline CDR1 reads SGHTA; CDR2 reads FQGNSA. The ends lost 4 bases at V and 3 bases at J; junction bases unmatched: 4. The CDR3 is CASSSGQGAYYGYTF. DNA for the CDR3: TGTGCCAGCAGCTCCGGACAGGGGGCCTACTATGGCTACACCTTC. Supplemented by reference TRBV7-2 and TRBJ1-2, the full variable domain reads GAGVSQSPSNKVTEKGKDVELRCDPISGHTALYWYRQSLGQGLEFLIYFQGNSAPDKSGLPSDRFSAERTGGSVSTLTIQRTQQEDSAVYLCASSSGQGAYYGYTFGSGTRLTVV.

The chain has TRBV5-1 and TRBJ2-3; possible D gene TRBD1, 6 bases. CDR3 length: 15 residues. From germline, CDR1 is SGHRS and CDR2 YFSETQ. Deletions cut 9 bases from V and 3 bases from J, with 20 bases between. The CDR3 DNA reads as TGCGCCACTTCCTCAGGGGTTATGGCAACAGATACGCAGTATTTT. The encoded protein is CATSSGVMATDTQYF.

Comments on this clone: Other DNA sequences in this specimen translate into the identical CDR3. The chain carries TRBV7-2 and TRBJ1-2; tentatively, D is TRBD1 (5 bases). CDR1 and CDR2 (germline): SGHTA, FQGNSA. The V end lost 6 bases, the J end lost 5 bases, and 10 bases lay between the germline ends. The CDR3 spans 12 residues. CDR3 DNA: TGTGCCAGCAGTCGGGACGGGTATGGCTACACCTTC. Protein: CASSRDGYGYTF.

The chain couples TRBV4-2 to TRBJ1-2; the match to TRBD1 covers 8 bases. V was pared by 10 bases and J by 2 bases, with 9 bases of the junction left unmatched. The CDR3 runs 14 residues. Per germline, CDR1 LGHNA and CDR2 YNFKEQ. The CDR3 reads CATQDRGSNYGYTF. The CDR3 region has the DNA TGTGCCACCCAAGACAGGGGATCCAACTATGGCTACACCTTC.

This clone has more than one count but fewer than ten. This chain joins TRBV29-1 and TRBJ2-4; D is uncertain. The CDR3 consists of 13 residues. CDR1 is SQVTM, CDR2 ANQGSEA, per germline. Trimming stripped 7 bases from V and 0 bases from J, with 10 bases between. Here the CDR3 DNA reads TGCAGCGCCTCGGACGGAGCCAAAAACATTCAGTACTTC. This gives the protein CSASDGAKNIQYF.

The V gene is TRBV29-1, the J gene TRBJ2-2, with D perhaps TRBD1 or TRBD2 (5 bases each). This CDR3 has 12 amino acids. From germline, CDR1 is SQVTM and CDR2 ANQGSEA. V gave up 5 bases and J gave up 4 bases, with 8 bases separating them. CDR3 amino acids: CSVQRGTGELFF. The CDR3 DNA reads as TGCAGCGTTCAGAGGGGCACCGGGGAGCTGTTTTTT.